A single sample gave rise to the 18 T cell receptor beta chains below, sequenced in a study of identical twins (dated by TCRdb to 2016 to 2017). The method behind the library was 5' RACE. Sequencing used an Illumina HiSeq 2000. Through fastp at Q25 and MiXCR, TCRdb rebuilt clones from the public reads, retaining in-frame beta chains. Rows with a matching CDR3 protein are joined into one entry that keeps the most common DNA and genes. The sample table contains fewer than 350,000 distinct CDR3 sequences; only one count was recorded for under 9.5% of them. About 2.1% of the sample is in the top ten clones. The data also belong to a second study, concerning yellow fever vaccine responses in identical twins.

The sample consisted of memory (CD45RO+) T cells sorted from blood. The sample's cell subset or site label, in plain terms: CD45RO+ enriched T cells. Source of these receptors: a woman between 18 and 30 years old in good health.

CDR3 region: CASSCGGAYEQYF. The CDR3 nucleotides read TGTGCCAGCAGCTGCGGCGGAGCCTACGAGCAGTACTTC. V usage is TRBV11-3 and J usage is TRBJ2-7; no reliable D call. The CDR3 totals 13 residues. Trimming took off 4 bases at V and 2 bases at J, with 9 bases between the two ends. In germline, CDR1 is SGHNT, CDR2 YENEEA.

This clonotype was found many times. The chain carries TRBV9 and TRBJ2-1; 15 positions agree with TRBD2. The CDR3 totals 16 residues. V gave up 0 bases and J gave up 7 bases; unmatched junction bases: 2. In germline, CDR1 is SGDLS, CDR2 YYNGEE. DNA for the CDR3: TGTGCCAGCAGCGTAGGCGGGACTAGCGGGAGGAATGAGCAGTTCTTC. As protein: CASSVGGTSGRNEQFF.

The rearrangement uses TRBV2 and TRBJ2-3, with D maybe TRBD2 (7 bases). Germline values: CDR1 SNHLY, CDR2 FYNNEI. Trimming left V 7 bases short and J 6 bases short, with 29 bases between. The CDR3 totals 18 residues. In nucleotides, the CDR3 is TGTGCCAGCAACCCGAAAGGGGTGGTTGCGGGGGCGGGGGATACGCAGTATTTT. This codes for CASNPKGVVAGAGDTQYF.

This clonotype was seen repeatedly, ten times or more. The chain joins TRBV9 to TRBJ2-1; D ambiguous. Per germline, CDR1 SGDLS and CDR2 YYNGEE. V was cut by 0 bases and J by 10 bases, with 8 bases left in between. The CDR3 is made up of 12 amino acids. Here the CDR3 reads CASSVGNSEQFF. The CDR3 DNA sequence: TGTGCCAGCAGCGTAGGGAACTCCGAGCAGTTCTTC.

This clonotype was found a few times. The chain carries TRBV6-1 and TRBJ2-1; D might be TRBD2 (6 bases). The V gene lost 6 bases and the J gene lost 2 bases, with 14 bases spanning the gap. Germline assignment: CDR1 MNHNS and CDR2 SASEGT. The CDR3 runs 15 residues. CDR3 nucleotide sequence: TGTGCCAGCAGCCCCGGGACTGAAACCTACAATGAGCAGTTCTTC. Protein sequence: CASSPGTETYNEQFF.

The chain has TRBV20-1 and TRBJ2-5; D may be TRBD1 (6 bases). The CDR3 spans 13 residues. The ends were cut back, 7 bases at V and 5 bases at J, with 17 bases in the middle. Looked up from germline, CDR1 is DFQATT and CDR2 is SNEGSKA (reference sequence). The CDR3 DNA sequence: TGCAGTGTCAGATCTGGGGGCGGCGAGACCCAGTACTTC. Residues: CSVRSGGGETQYF.

Many counts were recorded for this clonotype. The chain recombines TRBV6-5 with TRBJ1-5; D perhaps matches TRBD1 (5 bases). CDR3 length equals 17 residues. Trimming left V 2 bases short and J 0 bases short, with 14 bases between. Germline-derived CDR1 and CDR2 are MNHEY and SVGAGI. CDR3: CASSYQGAHFSNQPQHF. The CDR3 DNA is TGTGCCAGCAGTTACCAGGGAGCCCATTTTAGCAATCAGCCCCAGCATTTT.

Notes on this clonotype: At one of its ends the junction is not consistent with the germline gene, which may arise from a read error. The V call is TRBV25-1, the J call TRBJ2-5; no clear D. The CDR3 extends over 12 amino acids. Germline values: CDR1 MGHDK, CDR2 SYGVNS. The CDR3 sequence: CASRSVQETRYF. As DNA, the CDR3 is TGTGCCAGCAGGTCGGTGCAAGAGACCCGGTACTTC. Supplemented by reference TRBV25-1 and TRBJ2-5, the full variable domain reads EADIYQTPRYLVIGTGKKITLECSQTMGHDKMYWYQQDPGMELHLIHYSYGVNSTEKGDLSSESTVSRIRTEHFPLTLESARPSHTSQYLCASRSVQETRYFGPGTRLLVL.

There are a few counts of this clonotype. The chain employs TRBV20-1 and TRBJ2-2, with D hard to call. Germline lookup yields CDR1 DFQATT and CDR2 SNEGSKA (reference sequence). The CDR3 loop spans 13 amino acids. V dropped 2 bases and J dropped 6 bases, with 10 bases sitting between them. The CDR3 DNA follows: TGCAGTGCTAGATTGGCATCTTCCGGGGAGCTGTTTTTT. Its protein is CSARLASSGELFF.

This clonotype was seen ten or more times. The gene calls are TRBV12-3 or TRBV12-4 and TRBJ1-1, with D uncertain. CDR3 length: 14 amino acids. V lost 7 bases and J lost 1, with 13 bases in between. The CDR3 DNA follows: TGTGCCAGCACCGACGGCTCATGGAACACTGAAGCTTTCTTT. The encoded protein is CASTDGSWNTEAFF.

This clonotype was seen at least ten times. This sequence joins TRBV29-1 and TRBJ1-2; 8 bases match TRBD1. J lost 6 bases, V lost 7 bases, and 10 bases had no gene match. The CDR3 extends over 13 amino acids. Germline CDR1 SQVTM, CDR2 ANQGSEA. CDR3 sequence: CSATQTGVDGYTF. DNA of the CDR3: TGCAGCGCCACTCAGACAGGGGTGGATGGCTACACCTTC.

There are a few counts of this clonotype. The chain joins TRBV2 to TRBJ1-2, with D possibly matching TRBD1 (6 bases). Germline V gene sequence: CDR1 SNHLY, CDR2 FYNNEI. Trimming took off 6 bases at V and 8 bases at J, with 13 bases between the two ends. The CDR3 loop spans 12 amino acids. CDR3 sequence: CASRAGVWGYTF. CDR3 in DNA: TGTGCCAGCAGAGCAGGGGTTTGGGGCTACACCTTC.

The CDR3 bases are TGTGCCAGCTCACCTCAGAACCTAGCGGGAGGGCCCTCAGATACGCAGTATTTT. Translation gives CASSPQNLAGGPSDTQYF. The chain couples TRBV18 to TRBJ2-3; 12 nucleotides align to TRBD2. The V and J ends lost 3 bases and 4 bases, in that order; junction bases with no gene match: 11. CDR1 KGHSH and CDR2 LQKENI come from the germline V gene. The CDR3 loop spans 18 amino acids.

The V call is TRBV20-1, the J call TRBJ2-3; D is possibly TRBD1 (5 bases). Trimming took 4 bases from V and 15 from J, leaving 17 bases between them. The CDR3 extends over 11 amino acids. Germline values: CDR1 DFQATT, CDR2 SNEGSKA (reference sequence). CDR3 loop: CSAIRTTVIYF. The CDR3 coding sequence is TGCAGTGCTATTAGGACGACAGTTATCTATTTT.

The chain has TRBV6-1 and TRBJ1-2, with D tentatively TRBD1 (5 bases). CDR3 size: 17 residues. Germline V gene data show CDR1 as MNHNS and CDR2 as SASEGT. With 3 bases removed from V and 4 bases from J, the gap between germline ends came to 21 bases. The CDR3 loop is CASSDLGGGYLSYGYTF. CDR3 in DNA: TGTGCCAGCAGTGATCTCGGTGGGGGATATCTTTCCTATGGCTACACCTTC.

The rearrangement joins TRBV10-3 to TRBJ1-1; 12 nucleotides agree with TRBD1. The CDR3 is 14 residues long. Germline V CDR1 and CDR2: ENHRY, SYGVKD. V shed 4 bases, J shed 6 bases, and the junction held 3 bases outside the gene matches. This CDR3 reads CAISGGQGAPEAFF. DNA of the CDR3: TGTGCCATCAGTGGGGGACAGGGGGCTCCTGAAGCTTTCTTT.

The chain recombines TRBV20-1 with TRBJ2-7, with 10 bases that match TRBD2. The CDR3 loop spans 13 amino acids. V was clipped by 6 bases and J by 3 bases; unmatched bases: 5. Germline V CDR1 and CDR2: DFQATT, SNEGSKA (reference sequence). CDR3 nucleotides: TGCAGTGCCCCTTCTAGCGGGGGCTACGAGCAGTACTTC. This codes for CSAPSSGGYEQYF.

This clonotype was seen ten or more times. V is TRBV5-5 and J is TRBJ1-5; D is perhaps TRBD1 (5 bases). V was pared by 0 bases and J by 4 bases, with 8 bases between. The CDR3 contains 14 residues. CDR1 SGHKS and CDR2 YYEKEE come from the germline V gene (reference sequence). This chain's CDR3 is CASSLEKGNQPQHF. The CDR3 DNA follows: TGTGCCAGCAGCTTGGAAAAGGGGAATCAGCCCCAGCATTTT.